The next 32 T cell receptor beta chains were all read from a single sample in a study of beta chain features in type 1 diabetes. Study outcomes and limitations: Among all four CD4+ subsets, Type 1 diabetes patients had TCRB CDR3s that were moderately but significantly shorter.

No antigen is known for these receptors. The isolated RNA, all of it, was reverse transcribed, so expressed TCRB transcripts were what got sequenced. Method: immunoSEQ multiplex PCR; TCRdb's copy keeps in-frame clones and lacks some. Of under 200,000 clones listed, over 9% are singletons. Sequencing was carried out using central memory CD4+ T cells from blood. The receptors were gathered from a young man with type 1 diabetes.

The V gene is TRBV29-1, the J gene TRBJ1-1, with TRBD1 matching over 7 bases. CDR1 SQVTM and CDR2 ANQGSEA come from the germline V gene. This CDR3 region has 12 residues. Trimming cost V 6 bases and J 5 bases; bases outside gene matches: 6. The CDR3 reads CSVLNRGTEAFF. The DNA for the CDR3 is TGCAGCGTACTTAACAGGGGAACTGAAGCTTTCTTT.

This clone was seen a handful of times. The V gene is TRBV15, the J gene TRBJ1-2; D is unresolved. Germline CDR1 is LNHNV and CDR2 is YYDKDF (reference sequence). With 0 bases removed from V and 4 bases from J, the gap between germline ends came to 3 bases. CDR3 size: 12 residues. This chain's CDR3 is CATSRESYGYTF. CDR3 nucleotide sequence: TGTGCCACCAGCAGAGAGAGCTATGGCTACACCTTC.

This clone was seen a handful of times. The chain couples TRBV6-5 to TRBJ1-1; TRBD1 is a possible D gene (5 bases). V was shortened by 6 bases and J by 3 bases, with 11 bases between the two germline ends. This CDR3 is built from 13 residues. The germline V gene has CDR1 MNHEY and CDR2 SVGAGI. The CDR3 DNA reads as TGTGCCAGCAGCCTGACCAGGGACACTGAAGCTTTCTTT. Translating gives CASSLTRDTEAFF.

Turning to this clone: Germline is not matched at one junction end, which may reflect a read error. V gene TRBV30 combines with J gene TRBJ2-5; the match to TRBD2 covers 10 bases. There are 14 residues in the CDR3. Germline V gives CDR1 GTSNPN, CDR2 SVGIG (reference sequence). CDR3 nucleotides: TGTGCCTGGAGCGCCCCGGGGCTAGCGGGAGAAAGGGACTTC. The encoded protein is CAWSAPGLAGERDF.

This clone was recorded a few times. The chain is built from TRBV10-3 and TRBJ2-1, with D unresolved. Germline lookup yields CDR1 ENHRY and CDR2 SYGVKD. Trimming removed 8 bases from V and 8 bases from J, with 10 bases in between. The CDR3 is 11 amino acids. CDR3 DNA: TGTGCCATCCTTCGGGTCGATGAGCAGTTCTTC. This codes for CAILRVDEQFF.

In the case of this clone: Other DNA sequences in the sample encode the same CDR3. The chain employs TRBV5-1 and TRBJ2-5, with 8 bases fitting TRBD1. CDR1 is SGHRS, CDR2 YFSETQ, per germline. The trim removed 3 bases at V and 3 bases at J, leaving 1 base unmatched. This CDR3 region has 13 residues. The CDR3 protein is CASSSQGEETQYF. Written as DNA, the CDR3 is TGCGCCAGCAGCTCACAGGGGGAAGAGACCCAGTACTTC.

The CDR3: CASSPSRELAGELFF. CDR3 nucleotides: TGTGCCAGTTCGCCTAGCCGGGAGCTAGCCGGGGAGCTGTTTTTT. The rearrangement joins TRBV7-3 to TRBJ2-2; D perhaps matches TRBD2 (6 bases). CDR3 length: 15 residues. V lost 9 bases, J lost 6 bases, and 20 bases lay in between. Germline V gives CDR1 SGHTA, CDR2 FQGTGA.

The chain uses TRBV2 and TRBJ1-5, with D tentatively TRBD1 (5 bases). V was clipped by 1 base and J by 4 bases, with 5 bases between them. Looked up from germline, CDR1 is SNHLY and CDR2 is FYNNEI. The CDR3 length is 13 residues. Written as DNA, the CDR3 is TGTGCCAGCAGTGAAGAGGGGAATCAGCCCCAGCATTTT. This translates into CASSEEGNQPQHF.

This clone appeared a few times. The V gene is TRBV5-6, the J gene TRBJ1-2; tentative D call: TRBD1 (6 bases). The CDR3 is 13 residues long. Germline V gives CDR1 SGHDT, CDR2 YYEEEE. The germline V and J ends were trimmed by 5 bases and 14 bases, with 22 bases remaining between them. CDR3 region: CASRNEAPGVDTF. For the CDR3, the DNA is TGTGCCAGCAGGAACGAAGCCCCAGGGGTGGATACCTTC.

The genes are TRBV7-9 and TRBJ2-7, with 9 positions matching TRBD1. Trimming cost V 5 bases and J 0 bases; bases outside gene matches: 11. Germline V gene lookup returns CDR1 SEHNR and CDR2 FQNEAQ (reference sequence). The CDR3 contains 17 residues. CDR3 nucleotides: TGTGCCAGCAGCAAAAGGGACAGGGCCAAGATCTCCTACGAGCAGTACTTC. Amino acids: CASSKRDRAKISYEQYF. Full variable domain (missing parts from reference TRBV7-9 and TRBJ2-7): DTGVSQNPRHKITKRGQNVTFRCDPISEHNRLYWYRQTLGQGPEFLTYFQNEAQLEKSRLLSDRFSAERPKGSFSTLEIQRTEQGDSAMYLCASSKRDRAKISYEQYFGPGTRLTVT.

In this sample, this clone turned up a few times. The V call is TRBV5-1, the J call TRBJ2-3, with D unclear. The CDR3 extends over 13 amino acids. Trimming shortened V by 4 bases and J by 14 bases, and 20 bases separated the two germline ends. Germline assignment: CDR1 SGHRS and CDR2 YFSETQ. The CDR3 region has the DNA TGCGCCAGCAGCCTAACCGACTCCGAAGAGCTGTATTTT. This translates into CASSLTDSEELYF.

The CDR3 region has the DNA TGTGCCAGCTCACAAGCGGGAGGGGATAATGAGCAGTTCTTC. Protein sequence: CASSQAGGDNEQFF. The chain employs TRBV18 and TRBJ2-1; 10 nucleotides match TRBD2. V gave up 4 bases and J gave up 7 bases; unmatched junction bases: 4. The CDR3 runs 14 residues. Germline V gives CDR1 KGHSH, CDR2 LQKENI.

The rearrangement links TRBV18 to TRBJ1-1, with D possibly matching TRBD1 (6 bases). V was pared by 6 bases and J by 7 bases, with 18 bases between. Germline V CDR1 and CDR2: KGHSH, LQKENI. The CDR3 extends over 14 amino acids. This CDR3 reads CASSPEGGPVEAFF. Written as DNA, the CDR3 is TGTGCCAGCTCCCCAGAGGGGGGGCCAGTTGAAGCTTTCTTT.

The chain joins TRBV4-1 to TRBJ2-1; D is possibly TRBD2 (6 bases). CDR3 length equals 19 residues. Germline values: CDR1 MGHRA, CDR2 YSYEKL. The V and J ends lost 0 bases and 5 bases respectively, with 23 bases between them. CDR3 protein: CASSQDPAGFAASHNEQFF. As DNA, the CDR3 is TGCGCCAGCAGCCAAGATCCAGCGGGCTTTGCGGCCTCTCACAATGAGCAGTTCTTC.

The chain combines TRBV2 with TRBJ1-5; no definite D call. The CDR3 extends over 15 amino acids. Between the trimmed V and J ends, which lost 3 bases and 5 bases, there was a span of 14 bases. Germline CDR1 is SNHLY and CDR2 is FYNNEI. In nucleotides, the CDR3 is TGTGCCAGCAGTGACCCGGTTGCGAGGGATCAGCCCCAGCATTTT. The encoded protein is CASSDPVARDQPQHF.

V is TRBV7-2 and J is TRBJ1-5; 8 positions match TRBD1. The V and J ends lost 3 bases and 6 bases, in that order; junction bases with no gene match: 4. The CDR3 is 14 amino acids. Per germline, CDR1 SGHTA and CDR2 FQGNSA. Here the CDR3 reads CASSFAGGGQPQHF. The CDR3 DNA is TGTGCCAGCAGCTTCGCAGGGGGCGGTCAGCCCCAGCATTTT.

This clone was detected a few times. The rearrangement links TRBV7-8 to TRBJ2-7, with 10 bases lining up with TRBD1. The length of the CDR3 is 15 residues. The germline V gene encodes CDR1 SGHVS and CDR2 FQNEAQ. V was clipped by 4 bases and J by 3 bases; unmatched bases: 6. Written as DNA, the CDR3 is TGTGCCAGCAGCTATACCGGGACAGGGGACTACGAGCAGTACTTC. Amino acids: CASSYTGTGDYEQYF.

In its sample, this clone was seen a few times. The CDR3 DNA follows: TGTGCCAGCTCACCACTGGATCCTACTACGAACACTGAAGCTTTCTTT. Its translation is CASSPLDPTTNTEAFF. This chain links TRBV18 with TRBJ1-1; D gene ambiguous. V was shortened by 1 base and J by 1 base, with 13 bases between the two germline ends. Germline-derived CDR1 and CDR2 are KGHSH and LQKENI. The CDR3 loop spans 16 amino acids. Based on the CDR3 plus reference TRBV18 and TRBJ1-1, the full variable domain is NAGVMQNPRHLVRRRGQEARLRCSPMKGHSHVYWYRQLPEEGLKFMVYLQKENIIDESGMPKERFSAEFPKEGPSILRIQQVVRGDSAAYFCASSPLDPTTNTEAFFGQGTRLTVV.

This chain joins TRBV28 and TRBJ1-4, with a tentative D call TRBD1 (5 bases). Per germline, CDR1 MDHEN and CDR2 SYDVKM. The CDR3 extends over 16 amino acids. V gave up 6 bases and J gave up 8 bases, with 22 bases separating them. This CDR3 reads CASSVDSGTGGEKLFF. The CDR3 nucleotides read TGTGCCAGCAGCGTCGACTCCGGGACCGGAGGGGAAAAACTGTTTTTT.

The chain uses TRBV2 and TRBJ1-4; TRBD1 matches 8 bases. The V segment lost 7 bases and the J segment 8 bases; nucleotides outside the gene matches: 6. CDR3 length equals 13 residues. Germline lookup yields CDR1 SNHLY and CDR2 FYNNEI. Written as DNA, the CDR3 is TGTGCCAGCAAGCAGGGGGCGGCCGAAAAACTGTTTTTT. Amino acids: CASKQGAAEKLFF.

The chain uses TRBV20-1 and TRBJ1-1, with a possible D match to TRBD1 (5 bases). CDR1 and CDR2 (germline): DFQATT, SNEGSKA (reference sequence). V was pared by 2 bases and J by 7 bases, with 8 bases between. The CDR3 is 11 residues long. The CDR3 nucleotides are TGCAGTGCTAGACAGGGAAATGAAGCTTTCTTT. Encoded protein: CSARQGNEAFF.

This clone was counted only a few times. Other DNA sequences in the same sample also yield this CDR3. The chain couples TRBV10-3 to TRBJ2-3, with 9 bases fitting TRBD1. The CDR3 covers 14 residues. CDR1 and CDR2 (germline): ENHRY, SYGVKD. Trimming cost V 9 bases and J 1 base; bases outside gene matches: 5. The CDR3 DNA is TGTGCCATAACTCGGGACAGGGGCACAGATACGCAGTATTTT. Translating it yields CAITRDRGTDTQYF.

This clone was found a few times. This chain links TRBV7-3 with TRBJ1-2; tentative D call: TRBD1 (5 bases). The V gene lost 3 bases and the J gene lost 6 bases, with 20 bases spanning the gap. This CDR3 is built from 16 residues. The germline V gene encodes CDR1 SGHTA and CDR2 FQGTGA. The CDR3 protein is CASSFTGKEGTDGYTF. DNA of the CDR3: TGTGCCAGCAGCTTCACCGGGAAGGAGGGGACTGATGGCTACACCTTC.

This clone was seen a handful of times. V is TRBV28 and J is TRBJ2-5; 8 positions agree with TRBD1. Trimming took 4 bases from V and 5 from J; bases not matched to a gene: 9. The CDR3 loop spans 15 amino acids. Germline CDR1 is MDHEN and CDR2 is SYDVKM. This CDR3 reads CASSYPGGRKETQYF. The DNA for the CDR3 is TGTGCCAGCAGTTACCCAGGGGGCCGAAAGGAGACCCAGTACTTC.

J is TRBJ1-1 and V is TRBV6-6; D is ambiguous. Germline V gene data show CDR1 as MNHNY and CDR2 as SVGAGI (reference sequence). Trimming removed 4 bases from V and 11 bases from J, with 17 bases in between. The CDR3 length is 13 residues. The CDR3 sequence is CASSSLLGGVAFF. CDR3 DNA: TGTGCCAGCAGTTCCTTACTCGGCGGGGTTGCTTTCTTT.

This sequence joins TRBV2 and TRBJ2-7; D possibly corresponds to TRBD1 (5 bases). V shed 5 bases and J shed 6 bases, with 14 bases lying between them. Germline CDR1 and CDR2: SNHLY and FYNNEI. CDR3 length: 13 amino acids. The DNA of the CDR3 is TGTGCCAGCAGTAATCAGGGAATGGGCGAGCAGTACTTC. Amino acid sequence: CASSNQGMGEQYF.

V usage is TRBV9 and J usage is TRBJ2-7; 7 nucleotides align to TRBD1. V lost 4 bases, J lost 1 base, and 8 bases stayed unmatched. Per the germline V gene, CDR1 is SGDLS and CDR2 is YYNGEE. The CDR3 length is 15 residues. Written as DNA, the CDR3 is TGTGCCAGCAGCCCACCCGGGACAGTATCCTACGAGCAGTACTTC. Amino acids: CASSPPGTVSYEQYF.

The chain joins TRBV19 to TRBJ2-1; TRBD2 might be the D (5 bases). Germline V gene lookup returns CDR1 LNHDA and CDR2 SQIVND (reference sequence). V lost 4 bases, J lost 0 bases, and 10 bases lay in between. The CDR3 sequence is 15 residues long. In DNA, the CDR3 is TGTGCCAGTAGTAGCGGCGGACTCTCCTACAATGAGCAGTTCTTC. This codes for CASSSGGLSYNEQFF.

This clone occurred a few times. V is TRBV5-6 and J is TRBJ1-1, with TRBD1 identical over 7 bases. Trimming took 3 bases from V and 7 from J; bases not matched to a gene: 9. CDR3 size: 14 residues. Germline-derived CDR1 and CDR2 are SGHDT and YYEEEE. This chain's CDR3 is CASSSRGNLGEAFF. CDR3 in DNA: TGTGCCAGCAGCTCCAGGGGGAATTTGGGTGAAGCTTTCTTT.

This clone was detected once. The CDR3 DNA follows: TGTGCCAGCAGTCAACGCGGACAGGGCTCTAACACTGAAGCTTTCTTT. This gives the protein CASSQRGQGSNTEAFF. The genes are TRBV6-6 and TRBJ1-1, with TRBD1 matching over 8 bases. J lost 2 bases, V lost 5 bases, and 10 bases had no gene match. Germline V gene sequence: CDR1 MNHNY, CDR2 SVGAGI (reference sequence). This CDR3 spans 16 amino acids.

The V and J genes are TRBV28 and TRBJ1-1; D may be TRBD1 (6 bases). CDR1 and CDR2 from the germline V gene are MDHEN and SYDVKM. Between the trimmed V and J ends, which lost 7 bases and 1 base, there was a span of 10 bases. The CDR3 sequence is 13 residues long. The CDR3 reads CASTSGQNTEAFF. Written as DNA, the CDR3 is TGTGCCAGCACCTCGGGACAGAACACTGAAGCTTTCTTT.

In this sample, this clone turned up a few times. The CDR3 loop reads CASSKASRGNQPQHF. CDR3 bases: TGTGCCAGCAGCAAAGCTAGCAGGGGCAATCAGCCCCAGCATTTT. V gene TRBV21-1 combines with J gene TRBJ1-5; the D segment call TRBD1 is taken from the table without a DNA check. TRBV21-1 is tagged as a pseudogene. There are 15 residues in the CDR3.